Below, 14 T cell receptor beta chains from the same sample are listed, as sequenced in a study of beta chain features in type 1 diabetes (dated by TCRdb to between 2017 and 2018). Libraries were prepared through the immunoSEQ multiplex PCR assay. All of the isolated RNA was reverse transcribed with the High Capacity cDNA Reverse Transcription Kit, so expressed TCRB transcripts were sequenced. This is the immuneACCESS table as TCRdb keeps it, with only in-frame sequences that have V and J called. A part of the clones is gone; compared with another copy, unresolved V genes explain less than half, and the rest is unexplained. This sample lists hundreds of thousands of clones; 15% to 19% were detected once. 0.09% to 0.095% of the sample rests with the top ten. Sequencing input: naive CD4+ T cells from blood. Explained via the paper, the cell subset or site label denotes: true naive CD4+ T cells. Source of these receptors: a man younger than 35 in good health.

The rearrangement joins TRBV30 to TRBJ1-3; tentatively, D is TRBD1 (5 bases). The V gene lost 2 bases and the J gene lost 2 bases, with 10 bases spanning the gap. This CDR3 comprises 14 residues. Germline CDR1 is GTSNPN and CDR2 is SVGIG (reference sequence). The CDR3 here is CAWSRGTTGNTIYF. The DNA for the CDR3 is TGTGCCTGGAGTAGGGGAACTACTGGAAACACCATATATTTT. The entire variable domain, with the rest obtained from reference TRBV30 and TRBJ1-3, is as follows: SQTIHQWPATLVQPVGSPLSLECTVEGTSNPNLYWYRQAAGRGLQLLFYSVGIGQISSEVPQNLSASRPQDRQFILSSKKLLLSDSGFYLCAWSRGTTGNTIYFGEGSWLTVV.

The chain recombines TRBV7-9 with TRBJ2-7; TRBD2 agrees at 14 bases. Germline CDR1 SEHNR, CDR2 FQNEAQ (reference sequence). Unmatched junction bases numbered 2, after V lost 8 bases and J lost 5 bases. The CDR3 is 13 residues long. DNA of the CDR3: TGTGCCAGCCTGACTAGCGGGAGGGACGAGCAGTACTTC. Its protein product is CASLTSGRDEQYF.

Of note for this clone: Distinct nucleotide sequences in the sample also encode this CDR3. The V gene is TRBV28, the J gene TRBJ2-1; D may be TRBD1 or TRBD2 (6 bases each). V was pared by 3 bases and J by 0 bases, with 9 bases between. The length of the CDR3 is 15 residues. Germline CDR1 is MDHEN and CDR2 is SYDVKM. This CDR3 reads CASSFGGSSYNEQFF. Written as DNA, the CDR3 is TGTGCCAGCAGTTTCGGGGGCAGCTCCTACAATGAGCAGTTCTTC. The full variable domain, rest sourced from reference TRBV28 and TRBJ2-1, is DVKVTQSSRYLVKRTGEKVFLECVQDMDHENMFWYRQDPGLGLRLIYFSYDVKMKEKGDIPEGYSVSREKKERFSLILESASTNQTSMYLCASSFGGSSYNEQFFGPGTRLTVL.

The sample holds a few counts of this clone. The chain carries TRBV9 and TRBJ2-3; perhaps D is TRBD1 or TRBD2 (7 bases each). Trimming cost V 0 bases and J 0 bases, with 14 bases left between them. The germline V gene has CDR1 SGDLS and CDR2 YYNGEE. The CDR3 contains 17 residues. The CDR3 bases are TGTGCCAGCAGCGTAGCTCTCAGGGGGGGAAGCACAGATACGCAGTATTTT. It yields the protein CASSVALRGGSTDTQYF.

This clone was detected only a few times. J is TRBJ2-1 and V is TRBV4-1; 8 nucleotides line up with TRBD1. The CDR3 covers 15 residues. Germline V gene data show CDR1 as MGHRA and CDR2 as YSYEKL. Trimming at V came to 2 bases and at J to 7 bases, leaving 7 bases not matched to a gene. The CDR3 bases are TGCGCCAGCAGCCAACTGGACAGGGATTTTAATGAGCAGTTCTTC. Translation gives CASSQLDRDFNEQFF.

This clone showed up just a few times. This chain joins TRBV27 and TRBJ1-2, with 8 positions matching TRBD1. The CDR3 extends over 14 amino acids. Looked up from germline, CDR1 is MNHEY and CDR2 is SMNVEV (reference sequence). V lost 6 bases to trimming and J lost 4 bases; unmatched junction nucleotides: 7. The CDR3 DNA reads as TGTGCCAGCAGGCCGACAGGGGATGGCTATGGCTACACCTTC. As protein: CASRPTGDGYGYTF.

This clone was observed a handful of times. The chain recombines TRBV7-9 with TRBJ2-7, with 7 bases identical to TRBD1. Germline loops: CDR1 SEHNR, CDR2 FQNEAQ (reference sequence). J gave up 6 bases and V 2 bases, and 7 bases lay outside the gene matches. The CDR3 extends over 14 amino acids. CDR3 DNA sequence: TGTGCCAGCAGCTTAACAGGGGTTTCATCCGAGCAGTACTTC. Protein product: CASSLTGVSSEQYF.

This chain links TRBV7-9 with TRBJ1-5; no firm D call. This CDR3 is built from 14 residues. The V gene lost 5 bases and the J gene lost 0 bases, with 8 bases spanning the gap. Germline values: CDR1 SEHNR, CDR2 FQNEAQ (reference sequence). The CDR3 DNA is TGTGCCAGCAGCCCACAGCATAGCAATCAGCCCCAGCATTTT. It specifies CASSPQHSNQPQHF.

This clone has more than one count but fewer than ten. The chain combines TRBV7-9 with TRBJ1-4; D might be TRBD1 (6 bases). Germline CDR1 and CDR2: SEHNR and FQNEAQ (reference sequence). This CDR3 is built from 14 residues. Trimming shortened V by 5 bases and J by 4 bases, and 11 bases separated the two germline ends. This chain's CDR3 is CASSHGQYNEKLFF. CDR3 DNA sequence: TGTGCCAGCAGCCACGGACAGTATAATGAAAAACTGTTTTTT.

The chain carries TRBV28 and TRBJ1-1; 7 nucleotides align to TRBD1. V lost 2 bases and J lost 7; bases outside the gene matches: 4. Germline V CDR1 and CDR2: MDHEN, SYDVKM. The CDR3 runs to 13 residues. CDR3 sequence reads: CASSLLYRGEAFF. DNA of the CDR3: TGTGCCAGCAGTTTACTCTACAGGGGTGAAGCTTTCTTT.

V usage is TRBV2 and J usage is TRBJ2-2, with D perhaps TRBD1 (5 bases). Germline loops: CDR1 SNHLY, CDR2 FYNNEI. Trimming cost V 7 bases and J 1 base, with 10 bases left between them. The CDR3 covers 14 residues. The CDR3 reads CASTSQGNTGELFF. CDR3 sequence (DNA): TGTGCCAGCACTTCTCAGGGGAACACCGGGGAGCTGTTTTTT.

V and J are TRBV2 and TRBJ2-5; no reliable D call. The J call is in doubt because the DNA end fits TRBJ2-7 better. The germline V gene encodes CDR1 SNHLY and CDR2 FYNNEI. The CDR3 covers 14 residues. CDR3 loop: CASSERQSSYEQYF. For the CDR3, the DNA is TGTGCCAGCAGTGAAAGGCAGAGCTCCTACGAGCAGTACTTC.

This clone was observed a few times. The V and J genes are TRBV5-1 and TRBJ2-1; D not resolved. Germline CDR1 is SGHRS and CDR2 is YFSETQ. The germline V and J ends were trimmed by 7 bases and 2 bases, with 7 bases remaining between them. This CDR3 spans 12 amino acids. CDR3 nucleotides: TGCGCCAGCTCGGGCACCTACAATGAGCAGTTCTTC. The encoded protein is CASSGTYNEQFF.

This chain links TRBV28 with TRBJ1-2; no clear D. This CDR3 has 13 amino acids. V was cut by 3 bases and J by 4 bases, with 9 bases left in between. CDR1 and CDR2 from the germline V gene are MDHEN and SYDVKM. CDR3 sequence (DNA): TGTGCCAGCAGTTTGACTGTTCCCTATGGCTACACCTTC. Translated: CASSLTVPYGYTF.